The 15 T cell receptor beta chains below come from one sample, sequenced in a study of cytomegalovirus exposure and HLA in healthy donors. Researchers ran the PCR with 60 Vbeta and 13 Jbeta primers. The repertoire was sequenced with immunoSEQ multiplex PCR; TCRdb's copy has only in-frame clones and lacks some. This table holds roughly 110,000 clones, about 74% found once. Sequenced sample: PBMCs. The receptor set was obtained from a woman in her thirties or forties in good health and CMV-seropositive.

This chain uses TRBV6-1 with TRBJ1-5; D is unclear. Looked up from germline, CDR1 is MNHNS and CDR2 is SASEGT. This CDR3 spans 12 amino acids. V was shortened by 4 bases and J by 6 bases, with 7 bases between the two germline ends. CDR3 sequence reads: CASSGPVQPQHF. The DNA for the CDR3 is TGTGCCAGCAGTGGGCCCGTTCAGCCCCAGCATTTT.

The chain carries TRBV6-1 and TRBJ1-5; a weak D match, TRBD1 (5 bases). V was trimmed by 5 bases and J by 6 bases, leaving 11 bases between them. The CDR3 covers 13 residues. The germline gives CDR1 MNHNS, CDR2 SASEGT. CDR3 in DNA: TGTGCCAGCAGTTGGGGTCAGGGTCAGCCCCAGCATTTT. Protein: CASSWGQGQPQHF.

The chain uses TRBV28 and TRBJ1-5; 12 bases are a match to TRBD1. Trimming cost V 5 bases and J 6 bases; bases outside gene matches: 14. The CDR3 covers 18 residues. Germline CDR1 reads MDHEN; CDR2 reads SYDVKM. CDR3 nucleotides: TGTGCCAGCAGTGCCGCGGGACAGGGGGCGAGGTATGGTCAGCCCCAGCATTTT. Translated: CASSAAGQGARYGQPQHF. The full variable domain, with the rest looked up from reference TRBV28 and TRBJ1-5, is DVKVTQSSRYLVKRTGEKVFLECVQDMDHENMFWYRQDPGLGLRLIYFSYDVKMKEKGDIPEGYSVSREKKERFSLILESASTNQTSMYLCASSAAGQGARYGQPQHFGDGTRLSIL.

The rearrangement links TRBV19 to TRBJ1-2, with 10 nucleotides matching TRBD1. After removal of 3 bases from V and 6 bases from J, the junction contained 13 bases not matched to a gene. The CDR3 contains 17 residues. Germline CDR1 reads LNHDA; CDR2 reads SQIVND (reference sequence). CDR3 DNA sequence: TGTGCCAGTAGTATCGGGACAGGGGCCACGAGGAGTGATGGCTACACCTTC. Its translation is CASSIGTGATRSDGYTF.

The chain uses TRBV9 and TRBJ1-4; 8 bases are shared with TRBD1. V gave up 1 base and J gave up 7 bases; unmatched junction bases: 3. Germline CDR1 reads SGDLS; CDR2 reads YYNGEE. The CDR3 has 14 residues. The CDR3 DNA follows: TGTGCCAGCAGCGTATCACAGGGGGGTGAAAAACTGTTTTTT. Its protein is CASSVSQGGEKLFF.

As DNA, the CDR3 is TGTGCCTGGAGGGCGGGACTAGCGGAAAATGAGCAGTTCTTC. This translates into CAWRAGLAENEQFF. The rearrangement joins TRBV30 to TRBJ2-1; TRBD2 agrees at 11 bases. The germline gives CDR1 GTSNPN, CDR2 SVGIG (reference sequence). The length of the CDR3 is 14 residues. V shed 3 bases and J 7 bases; nucleotides not matched to a gene: 5.

This chain joins TRBV4-3 and TRBJ2-7; D might be TRBD1 (5 bases). This CDR3 is built from 15 residues. CDR1 and CDR2 (germline): LGHNA, YSLEER. Trimming stripped 1 base from V and 0 bases from J, with 10 bases between. In DNA, the CDR3 is TGCGCCAGCAGCCAAGCGAAGGGGCTCTCCTACGAGCAGTACTTC. Amino acid sequence: CASSQAKGLSYEQYF.

The rearrangement uses TRBV9 and TRBJ1-2; D is possibly TRBD1 (5 bases). Germline loops: CDR1 SGDLS, CDR2 YYNGEE. The ends were cut back, 4 bases at V and 4 bases at J, with 17 bases in the middle. The CDR3 covers 15 residues. CDR3 sequence reads: CASSPGVGGSYGYTF. The CDR3 coding sequence is TGTGCCAGCAGCCCGGGGGTGGGCGGCTCCTATGGCTACACCTTC.

This chain links TRBV5-1 with TRBJ2-3; D is perhaps TRBD2 (7 bases). V was trimmed by 3 bases and J by 3 bases, leaving 14 bases between them. This CDR3 comprises 15 residues. Germline-derived CDR1 and CDR2 are SGHRS and YFSETQ. The CDR3 DNA sequence: TGCGCCAGCAGCTGGAACGGGGGGACAACAGATACGCAGTATTTT. The encoded protein is CASSWNGGTTDTQYF.

This chain links TRBV5-4 with TRBJ2-4; 10 positions agree with TRBD2. The CDR3 consists of 15 residues. V gave up 2 bases and J gave up 6 bases; unmatched junction bases: 5. CDR1 and CDR2 from the germline V gene are SGHNT and YYREEE (reference sequence). In nucleotides, the CDR3 is TGTGCCAGCAGCTTAAATGAGCGGGGGGGAAACATTCAGTACTTC. Its protein product is CASSLNERGGNIQYF.

The rearrangement links TRBV5-1 to TRBJ1-2; D uncertain. Germline V CDR1 and CDR2: SGHRS, YFSETQ. This CDR3 contains 14 residues. Trimming took 0 bases from V and 7 from J, leaving 13 bases between them. CDR3 DNA: TGCGCCAGCAGCTTGGTTTCCCCTGAGGGTGGCTACACCTTC. This encodes CASSLVSPEGGYTF.

The rearrangement joins TRBV19 to TRBJ1-6; 8 bases fit TRBD1. CDR3 size: 17 residues. The V gene's germline CDR1 is LNHDA and CDR2 SQIVND (reference sequence). The ends lost 5 bases at V and 0 bases at J; junction bases unmatched: 6. The CDR3 DNA reads as TGTGCCAGTAGTTTGAGGGACAGGAGCTCCTATAATTCACCCCTCCACTTT. It specifies CASSLRDRSSYNSPLHF.

The genes are TRBV9 and TRBJ1-1; possibly TRBD1 for D (5 bases). The V gene's germline CDR1 is SGDLS and CDR2 YYNGEE. Trimming removed 5 bases at V and 1 base at J, with 9 bases between. The CDR3 length is 13 residues. In DNA, the CDR3 is TGTGCCAGCAGGGCGGGGCAGAACACTGAAGCTTTCTTT. Translation gives CASRAGQNTEAFF.

This clone showed up just once. V and J are TRBV19 and TRBJ2-7; perhaps TRBD1 as D (7 bases). Germline V gene data show CDR1 as LNHDA and CDR2 as SQIVND (reference sequence). The germline V and J ends were trimmed by 4 bases and 3 bases, with 10 bases remaining between them. The CDR3 loop spans 13 amino acids. The CDR3 spells CASSRRDSYEQYF. CDR3 sequence (DNA): TGTGCCAGTAGTAGGCGGGACAGCTACGAGCAGTACTTC.

V gene TRBV5-3 combines with J gene TRBJ1-1, with TRBD1 matching 10 bases. TRBV5-3 is flagged as an ORF with uncertain function. After removal of 4 bases from V and 7 bases from J, the junction contained 7 bases not matched to a gene. The CDR3 has 14 amino acids. DNA for the CDR3: TGTGCCAGAAGCCGGAGACAGGGGGCCGGTGAAGCTTTCTTT. Its translation: CARSRRQGAGEAFF.